A selection of T cell receptor beta chains follows, all from one sample in a study of blood T cells in healthy people across ages. One entry per CDR3 protein results from TCRdb running MiXCR on the 5' RACE reads. The table lists about 1.8 million distinct CDR3 sequences, about 50% of them singletons, with less than 2.5% in the top ten. The sample consisted of blood. The receptors originated from a woman aged 40 to 49 in good health. Each CDR3 is given with its conserved first and last residue. D genes are given only for firm matches. Expanded clones get a size class; other rows say once, few or many, or leave the size out.

V	size	D	J	DNA	CDR3
TRBV28	NA	NA	TRBJ2-4	TGTGCCGTCAAGGGCAGGGCGCATACCATTCAGTACTTC	CAVKGRAHTIQYF
TRBV12-3/TRBV12-4	NA	NA	TRBJ1-5	TGTGCCAGCAGTTTACGGTCATTCAATCAGCCCCAGCATTTT	CASSLRSFNQPQHF
TRBV5-1	few	TRBD2	TRBJ2-5	TGCGCCAGTGGACTAGCGTCGGAGACCCAGTACTTC	CASGLASETQYF
TRBV20-1	few	NA	TRBJ2-1	TGCAGTGCTCTCCGGGATCGATTGAGCTCCTACAATGAGCAGTTCTTC	CSALRDRLSSYNEQFF
TRBV12-3/TRBV12-4	NA	NA	TRBJ2-6	TGTGCCAGCAGTCATCGGGGGGCGCACGGGGCCAACGTCCTGACTTTC	CASSHRGAHGANVLTF
TRBV5-5	few	TRBD2	TRBJ2-1	TGTGCCAGCAGTCGGAGCGGGGGCTATAGCTCCTACAATGAGCAGTTCTTC	CASSRSGGYSSYNEQFF
TRBV18	NA	NA	TRBJ2-1	TGTGCCAGCTCACGCCCTACAAGGCGCAGGTACAATGAGCAGTTCTTC	CASSRPTRRRYNEQFF
TRBV20-1	few	NA	TRBJ1-2	TGCAGTGCGGTCGGAGGCTATGGCTACACCTTC	CSAVGGYGYTF
TRBV24-1	NA	NA	TRBJ2-3	TGTGCCACCAGTGTTAAGGGCCCAGATACGCAGTATTTT	CATSVKGPDTQYF
TRBV20-1	few	NA	TRBJ2-7	TGCAGTGCTAGAGATCCCAGACTAGGTCCGGACTACGAGCAGTACTTC	CSARDPRLGPDYEQYF
TRBV6-2/TRBV6-3	NA	NA	TRBJ2-5	TGTGCCGCCGATACAGGGAAGGAGACCCAGTACTTC	CAADTGKETQYF
TRBV6-2/TRBV6-3	NA	NA	TRBJ2-1	TGTGCCAGCAGTTCACTGGGCAGTGAGCAGTTCTTC	CASSSLGSEQFF
TRBV6-2/TRBV6-3	NA	NA	TRBJ2-5	TGTGCCAGCTCTTCCCCAACTTTGGCAGAGACCCAGTACTTC	CASSSPTLAETQYF
TRBV20-1	NA	TRBD1	TRBJ1-5	TGCAGTGCCGGAGGACAGGGAGGCCAGCCCCAGCATTTT	CSAGGQGGQPQHF
TRBV20-1	few	NA	TRBJ2-3	TGCAGTGCTATCGAGACTACAGCAGCCACGCAGTATTTT	CSAIETTAATQYF
TRBV20-1	NA	TRBD2	TRBJ2-1	TGCAGTGCTAGATCGAGCGGGGGGGTGGGGTTTGAGCAGTTCTTC	CSARSSGGVGFEQFF
TRBV12-5	NA	TRBD1	TRBJ2-7	TGTGCTAGTGGTTTGGAGGGAGGACAGGGTTTCGAGCAGTACTTC	CASGLEGGQGFEQYF
TRBV20-1	NA	TRBD1	TRBJ1-5	TGCAGTGCTAGAGCCGTCGGGACAGGGGATCAGCCCCAGCATTTT	CSARAVGTGDQPQHF
TRBV4-3	few	NA	TRBJ2-5	TGCGCCAGCAGCCAAGATGTAGGTCAAGAGACCCAGTACTTC	CASSQDVGQETQYF
TRBV4-3	NA	TRBD2	TRBJ2-3	TGCGCCAGCAGCCAAAAGGAAGTGGGACTAGTCCCAGATACGCAGTATTTT	CASSQKEVGLVPDTQYF
TRBV27	NA	NA	TRBJ2-3	TGTGCCAGCAGTTCGCCAATGAGGCCCACAGATACGCAGTATTTT	CASSSPMRPTDTQYF
TRBV20-1	few	TRBD2	TRBJ2-7	TGCAGTGCTAATGAGAGACTAGCGGGGGGCTACGAGCAGTACTTC	CSANERLAGGYEQYF
TRBV20-1	few	NA	TRBJ2-7	TGCAGTGCTAGAGATCAGGCCAGGGAGTACGAGCAGTACTTC	CSARDQAREYEQYF
TRBV28	NA	TRBD2	TRBJ2-5	TGTGCCAGCAGTCCAGCGGGGGGACCCCAAGAGACCCAGTACTTC	CASSPAGGPQETQYF
TRBV6-5	few	NA	TRBJ2-5	TGTGCCAGCAGGACCGAATTGGGGTTGGAGGAGCAGTACTTC	CASRTELGLEEQYF
TRBV4-1	NA	NA	TRBJ2-1	TGCGCCAGCAGCCATCTCAGCGGCTATGAGCAGTTCTTC	CASSHLSGYEQFF
TRBV7-9	NA	TRBD1	TRBJ1-6	TGTGCCAGCAGCTTTGAAACCGGGACAGGGCTTTCACCCCTCCACTTT	CASSFETGTGLSPLHF
TRBV20-1	NA	NA	TRBJ1-1	TGCAGTGCTCGGCGAGCGGGACGGGGTGAAGCTTTCTTT	CSARRAGRGEAFF
TRBV5-1	NA	NA	TRBJ1-2	TGCGCCAGCAGCTTGGAGAAGGGCAGCTATGGCTACACCTTC	CASSLEKGSYGYTF
TRBV4-2	NA	TRBD2	TRBJ2-6	TGTGCCAGCAGCCTCCTCAGGACTAGCGGCTCTGGGGCCAACGTCCTGACTTTC	CASSLLRTSGSGANVLTF
TRBV20-1	once	NA	TRBJ2-4	TGCAGTGCCCAGACTATCGGGGTTCAAAACATTCAGTACTTC	CSAQTIGVQNIQYF
TRBV7-2	few	TRBD2	TRBJ2-5	TGTGCCAGCAGCCATTCTAGCGGGGGGGCCCTGGAGACCCAGTACTTC	CASSHSSGGALETQYF
TRBV2	NA	TRBD2	TRBJ2-1	TGTGCCAGCAGTGAACCGCGGGGGGGCTACAATGAGCAGTTCTTC	CASSEPRGGYNEQFF
TRBV7-9	NA	NA	TRBJ1-1	TGTGCCAGCAGCTTAATGTACGCGAACACTGAAGCTTTCTTT	CASSLMYANTEAFF
TRBV2	NA	TRBD2	TRBJ2-5	TGTGCCAGCAACCTCGGACTAGCGGGGGGGCGAGAGACCCAGTACTTC	CASNLGLAGGRETQYF
TRBV18	NA	NA	TRBJ2-7	TGTGCCAGCTCACCGCCATCTGGGACGGGATACGAGCAGTACTTC	CASSPPSGTGYEQYF
TRBV5-1	NA	NA	TRBJ1-1	TGCGCCAGCAGCCGGGTACAGCAGAACACTGAAGCTTTCTTT	CASSRVQQNTEAFF